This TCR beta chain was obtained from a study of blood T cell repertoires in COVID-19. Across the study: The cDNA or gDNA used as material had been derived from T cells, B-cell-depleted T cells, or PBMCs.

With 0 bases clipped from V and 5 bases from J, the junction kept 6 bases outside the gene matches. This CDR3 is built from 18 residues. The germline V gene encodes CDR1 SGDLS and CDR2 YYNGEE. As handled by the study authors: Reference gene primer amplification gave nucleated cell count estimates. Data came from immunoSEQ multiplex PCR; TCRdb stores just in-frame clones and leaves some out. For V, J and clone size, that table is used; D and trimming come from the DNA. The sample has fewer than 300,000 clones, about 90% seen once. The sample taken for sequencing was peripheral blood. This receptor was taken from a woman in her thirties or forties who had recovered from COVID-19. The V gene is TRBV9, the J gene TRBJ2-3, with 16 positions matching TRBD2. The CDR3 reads CASSVVGTSGGAVDTQYF. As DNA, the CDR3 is TGTGCCAGCAGCGTAGTGGGGACTAGCGGGGGGGCGGTAGATACGCAGTATTTT.